Here is one T cell receptor (beta chain) with its context. Its cognate antigen is unknown. The CDR3 is 13 amino acids. The ends lost 6 bases at V and 4 bases at J; junction bases unmatched: 3. The germline CDR1 and CDR2 sequences are KGHSH and LQKENI. As to time point: baseline pretreatment blood. Treatment reported: 15 Gy SBRT to primary tumor, nephrectomy 4 weeks later. Blood was sampled at baseline, 2 weeks and 4 weeks after SBRT. The sample is drawn from a study of radiation and T cells in renal cell carcinoma. Whole-study context: Nephrectomy followed 15 Gy stereotactic body radiation by 4 weeks. Study observations and caveats: No pretreatment tumor biopsies were available for baseline clonotypes. In blood, top tumor clones expanded by 2 weeks, shrinking by 4.

Sequencing was performed with immunoSEQ multiplex PCR; in TCRdb, only in-frame clones are kept and a portion is missing. The data show about 130,000 clones, around nine tenths seen once. This specimen consisted of blood, obtained from a patient whose treatment included radiotherapy and nephrectomy. The chain combines TRBV18 with TRBJ2-5; 9 nucleotides line up with TRBD1. This sequence originates from a woman in her forties or fifties with renal cell carcinoma. The CDR3 is CASSRTGAETQYF. In DNA form, the CDR3 reads TGTGCCAGCTCTCGGACAGGGGCAGAGACCCAGTACTTC.